This T cell receptor beta chain was identified in a study of T cell responses to AZD1222 COVID-19 vaccine. Study-wide background: Samples with a second dose at about 4 or about 12 weeks were pooled together. Study-wide results and limits: Spike-wide vaccine-associated CD4 TCRs dominated at 160-218 and 743-854. Clonal diversity may have been underestimated, and the donors were mostly white British, with more females than males.

A word on this clone: Antigen unknown.

The table came from immunoSEQ multiplex PCR; TCRdb's copy has only in-frame clones and leaves some out. The sample comprises tens of thousands of clones, 65% to 90% of which are singletons, and about 5.8% rests with the top ten. The V end lost 4 bases, the J end lost 5 bases, and 12 bases lay between the germline ends. The CDR3 spans 13 residues. CDR1 SEHNR and CDR2 FQNEAQ come from the germline V gene (reference sequence). The chain carries TRBV7-9 and TRBJ2-7, with a weak D call TRBD2 (5 bases). Sequences were derived from peripheral blood, sampled on day 0 of AZD1222 vaccination. This TCR was sampled from an adult in good health. CDR3 sequence (DNA): TGTGCCAGCAGCTCTACGATCGGGGACGAGCAGTACTTC. Translated, it gives CASSSTIGDEQYF.